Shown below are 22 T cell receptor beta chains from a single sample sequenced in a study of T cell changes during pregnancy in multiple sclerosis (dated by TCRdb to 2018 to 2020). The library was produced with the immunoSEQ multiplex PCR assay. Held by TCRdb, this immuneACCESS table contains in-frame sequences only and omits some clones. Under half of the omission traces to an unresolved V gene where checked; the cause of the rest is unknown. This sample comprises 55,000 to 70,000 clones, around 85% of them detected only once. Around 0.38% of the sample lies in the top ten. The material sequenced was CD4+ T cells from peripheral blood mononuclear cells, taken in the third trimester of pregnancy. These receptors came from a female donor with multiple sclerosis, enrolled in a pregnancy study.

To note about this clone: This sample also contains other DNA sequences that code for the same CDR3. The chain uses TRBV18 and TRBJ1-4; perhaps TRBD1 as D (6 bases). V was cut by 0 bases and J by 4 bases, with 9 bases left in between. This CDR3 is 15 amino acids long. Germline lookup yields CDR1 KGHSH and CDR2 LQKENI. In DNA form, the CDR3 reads TGTGCCAGCTCACCACCAGGACAGTATAATGAAAAACTGTTTTTT. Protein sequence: CASSPPGQYNEKLFF.

This chain's CDR3 is CASSIDPGNKHF. The CDR3 DNA is TGTGCCAGTAGTATAGATCCAGGGAACAAGCATTTT. The J gene is TRBJ1-5, the V gene TRBV19; tentatively, D is TRBD1 (5 bases). V dropped 0 bases and J dropped 14 bases, with 11 bases sitting between them. The CDR3 consists of 12 residues. The V gene's germline CDR1 is LNHDA and CDR2 SQIVND (reference sequence).

The CDR3 DNA reads TGTGCCAGCAAGACAGGGCGGGTCACTGAAGCTTTCTTT. This gives the protein CASKTGRVTEAFF. The rearrangement uses TRBV2 and TRBJ1-1, with 7 bases aligning to TRBD1. Germline trimming cut 7 bases from V and 4 bases from J; bases unmatched to any gene: 6. The CDR3 has 13 amino acids. Germline V gene lookup returns CDR1 SNHLY and CDR2 FYNNEI.

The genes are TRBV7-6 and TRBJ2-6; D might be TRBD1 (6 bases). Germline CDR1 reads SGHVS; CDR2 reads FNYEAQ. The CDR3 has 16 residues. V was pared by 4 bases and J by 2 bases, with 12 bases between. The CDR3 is CASSSHRVPGANVLTF. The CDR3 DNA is TGTGCCAGCAGCTCCCACAGGGTCCCTGGGGCCAACGTCCTGACTTTC.

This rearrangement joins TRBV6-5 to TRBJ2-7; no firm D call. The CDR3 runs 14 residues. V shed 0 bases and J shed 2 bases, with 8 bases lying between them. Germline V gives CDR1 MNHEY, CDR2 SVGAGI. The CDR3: CASSYSVSPYEQYF. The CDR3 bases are TGTGCCAGCAGTTACTCCGTGAGCCCCTACGAGCAGTACTTC.

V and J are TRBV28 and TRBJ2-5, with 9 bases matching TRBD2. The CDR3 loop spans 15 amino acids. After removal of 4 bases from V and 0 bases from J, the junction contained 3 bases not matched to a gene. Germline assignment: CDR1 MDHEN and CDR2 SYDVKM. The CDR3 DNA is TGTGCCAGCAGTTCGGCGGGGGGGGACCAAGAGACCCAGTACTTC. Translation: CASSSAGGDQETQYF.

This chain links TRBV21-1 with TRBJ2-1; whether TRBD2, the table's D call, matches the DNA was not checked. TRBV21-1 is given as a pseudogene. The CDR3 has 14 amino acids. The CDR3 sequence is CASSDGTRWNEQFF. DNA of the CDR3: TGTGCCAGCAGCGACGGGACTAGATGGAATGAGCAGTTCTTC.

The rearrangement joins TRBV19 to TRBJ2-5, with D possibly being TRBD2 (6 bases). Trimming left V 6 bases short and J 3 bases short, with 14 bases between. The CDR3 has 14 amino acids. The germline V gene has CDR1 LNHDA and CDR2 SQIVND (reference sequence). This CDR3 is CASSPGGGEETQYF. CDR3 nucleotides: TGTGCCAGTAGCCCTGGAGGAGGGGAAGAGACCCAGTACTTC.

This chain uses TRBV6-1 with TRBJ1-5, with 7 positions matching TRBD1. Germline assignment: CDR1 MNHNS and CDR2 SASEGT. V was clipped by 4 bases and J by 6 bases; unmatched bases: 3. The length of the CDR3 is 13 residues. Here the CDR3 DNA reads TGTGCCAGCAGTGCGACAGGGCTTCAGCCCCAGCATTTT. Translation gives CASSATGLQPQHF.

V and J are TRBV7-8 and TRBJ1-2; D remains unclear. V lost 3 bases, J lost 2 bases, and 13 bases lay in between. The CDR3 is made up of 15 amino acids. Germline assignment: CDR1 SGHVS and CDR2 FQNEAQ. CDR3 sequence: CASSFQGDRNYGYTF. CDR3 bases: TGTGCCAGCAGCTTTCAAGGAGATAGAAACTATGGCTACACCTTC.

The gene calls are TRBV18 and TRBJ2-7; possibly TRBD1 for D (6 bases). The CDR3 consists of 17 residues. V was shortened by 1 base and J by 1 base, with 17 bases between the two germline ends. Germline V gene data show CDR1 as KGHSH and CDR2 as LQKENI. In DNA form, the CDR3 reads TGTGCCAGCTCACCACGGATTACAGGGTACGTTTCCTACGAGCAGTACTTC. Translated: CASSPRITGYVSYEQYF.

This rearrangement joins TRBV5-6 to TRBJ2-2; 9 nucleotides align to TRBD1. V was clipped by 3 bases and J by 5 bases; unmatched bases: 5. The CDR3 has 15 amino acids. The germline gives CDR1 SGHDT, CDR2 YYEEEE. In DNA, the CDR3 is TGTGCCAGCAGCTATGGACAGGGGTGGACCGGGGAGCTGTTTTTT. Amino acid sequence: CASSYGQGWTGELFF.

CDR3 in DNA: TGTGCCAGCAGCCAACTAGCGGGGGGGACGAACACCGGGGAGCTGTTTTTT. As protein: CASSQLAGGTNTGELFF. V is TRBV11-2 and J is TRBJ2-2, with 13 bases aligning to TRBD2. V shed 5 bases, J shed 0 bases, and the junction held 3 bases outside the gene matches. Germline CDR1 SGHAT, CDR2 FQNNGV. This CDR3 has 17 amino acids.

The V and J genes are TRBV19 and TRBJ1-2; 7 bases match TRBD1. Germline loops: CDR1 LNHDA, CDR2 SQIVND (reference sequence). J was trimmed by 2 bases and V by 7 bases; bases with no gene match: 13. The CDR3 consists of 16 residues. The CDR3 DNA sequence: TGTGCCAGTATACCTTCGACAGGGACAATCAACTATGGCTACACCTTC. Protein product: CASIPSTGTINYGYTF.

This chain's CDR3 is CASSLLPGSNQPQHF. As DNA, the CDR3 is TGCGCCAGCAGCTTGCTCCCGGGAAGCAATCAGCCCCAGCATTTT. V usage is TRBV5-1 and J usage is TRBJ1-5; D ambiguous. Germline V lookup: CDR1 SGHRS, CDR2 YFSETQ. V lost 1 base and J 1 base, leaving 9 bases between the germline ends. This CDR3 spans 15 amino acids. Supplemented by reference TRBV5-1 and TRBJ1-5, the full variable domain reads KAGVTQTPRYLIKTRGQQVTLSCSPISGHRSVSWYQQTPGQGLQFLFEYFSETQRNKGNFPGRFSGRQFSNSRSEMNVSTLELGDSALYLCASSLLPGSNQPQHFGDGTRLSIL.

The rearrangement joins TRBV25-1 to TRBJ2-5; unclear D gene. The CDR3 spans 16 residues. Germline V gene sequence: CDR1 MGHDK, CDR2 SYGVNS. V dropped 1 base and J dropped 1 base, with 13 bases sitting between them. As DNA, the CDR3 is TGTGCCAGCAGTGAATCCACAGAGAAGACCCAAGAGACCCAGTACTTC. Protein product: CASSESTEKTQETQYF.

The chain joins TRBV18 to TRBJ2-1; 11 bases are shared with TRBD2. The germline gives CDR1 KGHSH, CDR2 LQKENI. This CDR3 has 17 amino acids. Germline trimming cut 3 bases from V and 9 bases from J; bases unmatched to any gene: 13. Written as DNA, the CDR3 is TGTGCCAGCTCACCCCGCCAGGTAGCGGGGGGGCCGATTGAGCAGTTCTTC. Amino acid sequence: CASSPRQVAGGPIEQFF. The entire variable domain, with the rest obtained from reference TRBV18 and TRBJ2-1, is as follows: NAGVMQNPRHLVRRRGQEARLRCSPMKGHSHVYWYRQLPEEGLKFMVYLQKENIIDESGMPKERFSAEFPKEGPSILRIQQVVRGDSAAYFCASSPRQVAGGPIEQFFGPGTRLTVL.

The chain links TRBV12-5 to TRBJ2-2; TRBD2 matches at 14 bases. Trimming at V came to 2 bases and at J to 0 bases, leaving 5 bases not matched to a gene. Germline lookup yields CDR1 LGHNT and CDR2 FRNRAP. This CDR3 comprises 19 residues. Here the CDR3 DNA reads TGTGCTAGTGGTTTGCCCTCGGGACTAGCGGGAGCGAACACCGGGGAGCTGTTTTTT. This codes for CASGLPSGLAGANTGELFF. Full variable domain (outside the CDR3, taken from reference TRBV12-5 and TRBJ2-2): DARVTQTPRHKVTEMGQEVTMRCQPILGHNTVFWYRQTMMQGLELLAYFRNRAPLDDSGMPKDRFSAEMPDATLATLKIQPSEPRDSAVYFCASGLPSGLAGANTGELFFGEGSRLTVL.

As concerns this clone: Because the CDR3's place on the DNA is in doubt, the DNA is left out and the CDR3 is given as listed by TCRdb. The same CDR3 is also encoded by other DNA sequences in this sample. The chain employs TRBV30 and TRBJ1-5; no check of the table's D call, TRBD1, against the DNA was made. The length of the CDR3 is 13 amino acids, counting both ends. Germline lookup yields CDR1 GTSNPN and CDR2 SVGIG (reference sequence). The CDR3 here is CAWGTGIDQPQHF.

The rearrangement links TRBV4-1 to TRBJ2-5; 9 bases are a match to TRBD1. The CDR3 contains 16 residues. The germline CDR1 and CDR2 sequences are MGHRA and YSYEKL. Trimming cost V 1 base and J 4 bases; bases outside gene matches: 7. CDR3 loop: CASSQGDRATGETQYF. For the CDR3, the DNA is TGCGCCAGCAGCCAAGGGGACAGGGCAACTGGAGAGACCCAGTACTTC.

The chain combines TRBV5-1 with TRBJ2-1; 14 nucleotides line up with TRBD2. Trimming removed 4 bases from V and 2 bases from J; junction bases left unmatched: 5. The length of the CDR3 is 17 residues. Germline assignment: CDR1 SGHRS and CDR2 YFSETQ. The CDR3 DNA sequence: TGCGCCAGCAGCAACGGACTAGCGGGAGGAACCTACAATGAGCAGTTCTTC. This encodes CASSNGLAGGTYNEQFF.

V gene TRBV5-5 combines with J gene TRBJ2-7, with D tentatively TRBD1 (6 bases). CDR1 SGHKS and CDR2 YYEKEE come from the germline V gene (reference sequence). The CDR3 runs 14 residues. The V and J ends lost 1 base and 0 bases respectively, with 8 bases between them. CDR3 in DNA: TGTGCCAGCAGCTTGACAGGGCCCTCCTACGAGCAGTACTTC. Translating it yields CASSLTGPSYEQYF. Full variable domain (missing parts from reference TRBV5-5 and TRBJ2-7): DAGVTQSPTHLIKTRGQQVTLRCSPISGHKSVSWYQQVLGQGPQFIFQYYEKEERGRGNFPDRFSARQFPNYSSELNVNALLLGDSALYLCASSLTGPSYEQYFGPGTRLTVT.